A selection of T cell receptor beta chains follows, all from one sample in a study of T cell repertoires in cytomegalovirus infection. TCRdb reanalysed the reads using MiXCR and keeps one entry per CDR3 protein. In the table there are around 740,000 distinct CDR3 sequences, approximately 40% of which are singletons. The source material was PBMCs. These TCRs come from a human donor in good health (CMV status not recorded). Some clones in this sample may be carry-over from other donors' samples. CDR3s include the opening cysteine and the closing phenylalanine or tryptophan. The order of the fields is V gene, J gene, D gene, clone size, CDR3 protein, CDR3 DNA. D genes are given only for firm matches. A clone size is listed for some rows: how often the clone was seen (once, few, many), or a class if it is expanded.

TRBV20-1	TRBJ2-2	TRBD1	few	CSARDPGQGPYTGELFF	TGCAGTGCTAGGGACCCGGGACAGGGGCCCTACACCGGGGAGCTGTTTTTT
TRBV6-2/TRBV6-3	TRBJ1-2	-	few	CASSNDRRRGDGYTF	TGTGCCAGCAGCAACGACCGGCGTAGGGGAGATGGCTACACCTTC
TRBV27	TRBJ1-4	TRBD1	-	CASRTGGSWEKLFF	TGTGCCAGCAGGACAGGGGGCTCGTGGGAAAAACTGTTTTTT
TRBV19	TRBJ1-1	-	-	CASSIGTSRAFF	TGTGCCAGTAGTATAGGGACAAGTCGGGCTTTCTTT
TRBV7-2	TRBJ2-2	TRBD2	many	CASSSLAVNTGELFF	TGTGCCAGCAGCTCGCTAGCGGTGAACACCGGGGAGCTGTTTTTT
TRBV10-2	TRBJ1-2	-	-	CASSDGGARYGYTF	TGCGCCAGCAGCGACGGGGGGGCGCGGTATGGCTACACCTTC
TRBV4-1	TRBJ1-2	-	few	CASSQDPESNYGYTF	TGCGCCAGCAGCCAAGATCCAGAGTCGAACTATGGCTACACCTTC
TRBV12-3/TRBV12-4	TRBJ1-2	TRBD1	-	CASSFGTGSNYGYTF	TGTGCCAGCAGTTTCGGGACAGGGTCTAACTATGGCTACACCTTC
TRBV7-6	TRBJ2-2	-	few	CASSFTDNPYANTGELFF	TGTGCCAGCAGCTTTACGGACAACCCCTACGCCAACACCGGGGAGCTGTTTTTT
TRBV28	TRBJ2-7	-	few	CASTAGKYEQYF	TGTGCCAGCACAGCGGGCAAATACGAGCAGTACTTC
TRBV13	TRBJ1-4	-	-	CASSPRPQKGEKLFF	TGTGCCAGCAGCCCCCGGCCCCAAAAGGGGGAAAAACTGTTTTTT
TRBV19	TRBJ1-5	-	few	CASSIDLFSGRPQHF	TGTGCCAGTAGTATAGATCTGTTTTCCGGGAGGCCCCAGCATTTT
TRBV20-1	TRBJ2-1	TRBD1	-	CSARTGLDEQFF	TGCAGTGCTCGGACAGGGTTGGATGAGCAGTTCTTC
TRBV5-1	TRBJ1-1	-	-	CASSFNSYRDSEAFF	TGCGCCAGCAGCTTCAACTCTTACAGGGACTCTGAAGCTTTCTTT
TRBV6-5	TRBJ1-5	-	few	CASSYSGREGQPQHF	TGTGCCAGCAGTTACTCGGGCAGGGAAGGTCAGCCCCAGCATTTT
TRBV12-3/TRBV12-4	TRBJ2-3	TRBD2	-	CASSYRGGQSTDTQYF	TGTGCCAGCAGCTACCGCGGGGGGCAGAGCACAGATACGCAGTATTTT
TRBV19	TRBJ1-1	-	-	CASRFGVNTEAFF	TGTGCCAGTAGATTTGGCGTGAACACTGAAGCTTTCTTT
TRBV6-5	TRBJ2-3	-	-	CASSYRFATDTQYF	TGTGCCAGCAGTTACCGTTTTGCCACAGATACGCAGTATTTT
TRBV28	TRBJ1-1	-	many	CASSLGVGEAFF	TGTGCCAGCAGTTTAGGGGTCGGTGAAGCTTTCTTT
TRBV27	TRBJ1-5	-	-	CASRRGEYQPQHF	TGTGCCAGCAGACGCGGGGAGTATCAGCCCCAGCATTTT
TRBV7-2	TRBJ2-5	-	-	CASSSRGLSRETQYF	TGTGCCAGCAGCAGCCGGGGCCTCAGCCGGGAGACCCAGTACTTC
TRBV6-6	TRBJ2-1	-	few	CASSYLTGNEQFF	TGTGCCAGCAGTTACCTCACAGGGAATGAGCAGTTCTTC
TRBV7-6	TRBJ2-3	TRBD2	-	CASSPGVAGGRTDTQYF	TGTGCCAGCAGCCCCGGGGTAGCGGGGGGTCGCACAGATACGCAGTATTTT
TRBV5-1	TRBJ2-2	TRBD2	-	CASSPSAGTSRTGELFF	TGCGCCAGCAGCCCCTCCGCCGGGACTAGTAGGACCGGGGAGCTGTTTTTT
TRBV5-6	TRBJ1-2	TRBD1	-	CASSGTPGQANYGYTF	TGTGCCAGCAGCGGAACACCGGGACAGGCTAACTATGGCTACACCTTC
TRBV27	TRBJ1-2	-	few	CASSEGGQNYGYTF	TGTGCCAGCAGTGAAGGGGGACAAAACTATGGCTACACCTTC
TRBV14	TRBJ2-7	TRBD1	-	CASSQVYRRDRVYEQYF	TGTGCCAGCAGCCAAGTATACCGGCGGGACAGGGTATACGAGCAGTACTTC
TRBV5-5	TRBJ2-3	TRBD1	-	CASRLEGGSLFGQYF	TGTGCCAGCCGCTTGGAAGGGGGCTCCCTATTCGGGCAGTATTTT
TRBV7-2	TRBJ2-2	-	few	CASSYQTAMKTGELFF	TGTGCCAGCAGCTATCAGACTGCAATGAAGACCGGGGAGCTGTTTTTT
TRBV27	TRBJ2-3	-	few	CASREGLGSTDTQYF	TGTGCCAGCAGGGAGGGATTGGGTAGCACAGATACGCAGTATTTT
TRBV30	TRBJ1-6	-	-	CAWSTDRSAYNSPLHF	TGTGCCTGGAGTACCGACAGGAGCGCCTATAATTCACCCCTACACTTT
TRBV15	TRBJ1-5	-	few	CATSSRSYSNQPQHF	TGTGCCACCAGCAGTCGATCTTATAGCAATCAGCCCCAGCATTTT
TRBV7-3	TRBJ2-2	-	-	CASSSGAPSTGELFF	TGTGCCAGCAGCTCCGGGGCGCCGAGCACCGGGGAGCTGTTTTTT
TRBV7-9	TRBJ2-7	TRBD2	few	CASSSRNWTSDGRSYEQYF	TGTGCCAGCAGCTCGAGAAACTGGACTAGCGACGGAAGATCCTACGAGCAGTACTTC
TRBV24-1	TRBJ2-7	-	-	CSTSTADVYEQYF	TGTTCCACTTCGACAGCGGACGTCTACGAGCAGTACTTC